This TCR beta chain appears in the sequencing data of a study of shared clonotypes between healthy human individuals. Background on the study: Used for every donor were three CD4 naive, three CD4 memory, two CD8 naive and one CD8 memory plate.

Donors had no recently reported acute infections or vaccinations and were HIV-negative. The authors divided CD4+ cells into CD45RA+ naive and CD45RA-negative memory subsets. Sequencing used immunoSEQ multiplex PCR; TCRdb keeps in-frame clones, though not all of them. The table has 2 million to 2.5 million clones, over 90% seen once. The germline CDR1 and CDR2 sequences are SGHTA and FQGNSA. CDR3 length equals 15 residues. Trimming removed 0 bases at V and 0 bases at J, with 6 bases between. Whole-study findings and limits: The study found about 5% of naive CD4 clonotypes shared across a handful of donors.

As for this clone: The antigen is not known. Within the sample, other DNA sequences also encode this same CDR3.

Sequenced sample: naive CD4+ T cells from PBMCs. Subset here: CD45RA+ positively selected. The V call is TRBV7-2, the J call TRBJ2-1; tentatively, D is TRBD2 (5 bases). The source is a young man in good health. Some clones in this sample may be carry-over from other donors' samples. Written as DNA, the CDR3 is TGTGCCAGCAGCTTAGCTGGGAGCTCCTACAATGAGCAGTTCTTC. Its protein product is CASSLAGSSYNEQFF.